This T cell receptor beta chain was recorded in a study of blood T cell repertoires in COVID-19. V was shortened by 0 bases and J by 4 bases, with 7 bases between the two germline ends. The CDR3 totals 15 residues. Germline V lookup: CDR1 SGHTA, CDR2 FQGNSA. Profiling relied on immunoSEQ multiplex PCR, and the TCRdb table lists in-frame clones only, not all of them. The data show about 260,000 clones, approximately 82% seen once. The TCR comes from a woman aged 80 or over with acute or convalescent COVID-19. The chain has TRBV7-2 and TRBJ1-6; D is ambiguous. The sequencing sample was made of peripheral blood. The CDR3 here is CASSLAAGYNSPLHF. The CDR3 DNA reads TGTGCCAGCAGCTTAGCGGCGGGTTATAATTCACCCCTCCACTTT.